Below are 29 T cell receptor beta chains sequenced from a single sample in a study of shared T cell receptors in the human thymus. Using immunoSEQ multiplex PCR, the repertoire was profiled, and TCRdb retains in-frame clones only, with some absent. Of about 660,000 clones listed, around 87% were seen once; the top ten hold more than 0.009%. These data are also associated with another study on human thymus T cells.

Sequencing used thymocytes. These receptors were taken from a boy younger than two with a congenital heart defect.

The J gene is TRBJ1-1, the V gene TRBV4-2; TRBD1 might be the D (5 bases). In germline, CDR1 is LGHNA, CDR2 YNFKEQ. The ends were cut back, 4 bases at V and 1 base at J, with 10 bases in the middle. This CDR3 has 14 residues. The CDR3 sequence is CASSRLDRNTEAFF. In DNA, the CDR3 is TGTGCCAGCAGCCGGTTAGACAGGAACACTGAAGCTTTCTTT.

V gene TRBV2 combines with J gene TRBJ1-3; no definite D call. Trimming took 2 bases from V and 3 from J, leaving 20 bases between them. Germline V gives CDR1 SNHLY, CDR2 FYNNEI. This CDR3 is built from 18 residues. The CDR3: CASSEWEGGTTIGNTIYF. The DNA of the CDR3 is TGTGCCAGCAGTGAATGGGAGGGAGGAACTACGATTGGAAACACCATATATTTT.

The rearrangement joins TRBV6-5 to TRBJ1-4; no clear D. Per germline, CDR1 MNHEY and CDR2 SVGAGI. Deletions cut 2 bases from V and 5 bases from J, with 12 bases between. The CDR3 runs 15 residues. The CDR3 DNA sequence: TGTGCCAGCAGTTACGACGCGGGTCGGAATGAAAAACTGTTTTTT. Translation: CASSYDAGRNEKLFF.

The rearrangement links TRBV5-1 to TRBJ2-2; 10 bases are shared with TRBD2. The CDR3 is 16 residues long. Per germline, CDR1 SGHRS and CDR2 YFSETQ. Trimming removed 6 bases from V and 4 bases from J; junction bases left unmatched: 9. CDR3 sequence (DNA): TGCGCCAGCACCCCGACCGGGACTAGCGTCACCGGGGAGCTGTTTTTT. It specifies CASTPTGTSVTGELFF.

V and J are TRBV27 and TRBJ2-5; 13 nucleotides match TRBD2. The CDR3 totals 16 residues. Germline loops: CDR1 MNHEY, CDR2 SMNVEV (reference sequence). Trimming cost V 3 bases and J 3 bases; bases outside gene matches: 4. The CDR3 sequence is CASSLGTSGDEETQYF. DNA of the CDR3: TGTGCCAGCAGTTTGGGGACTAGCGGGGATGAAGAGACCCAGTACTTC.

The genes are TRBV28 and TRBJ1-2, with 7 bases that match TRBD1. The ends lost 5 bases at V and 0 bases at J; junction bases unmatched: 12. Germline CDR1 MDHEN, CDR2 SYDVKM. The CDR3 consists of 17 residues. This CDR3 reads CASSRQGQPSANYGYTF. In DNA, the CDR3 is TGTGCCAGCAGTCGTCAGGGACAGCCAAGCGCTAACTATGGCTACACCTTC.

The count of this clone is one. The chain couples TRBV12-5 to TRBJ2-1, with 8 bases fitting TRBD1. The germline gives CDR1 LGHNT, CDR2 FRNRAP. The CDR3 totals 17 residues. J was trimmed by 0 bases and V by 10 bases; bases with no gene match: 14. CDR3 nucleotides: TGTGCTACCCGAACTCCAGACAGGGGCGTCTCCTACAATGAGCAGTTCTTC. This translates into CATRTPDRGVSYNEQFF.

This clone appeared a few times. This rearrangement joins TRBV6-5 to TRBJ2-4, with D possibly matching TRBD2 (6 bases). The CDR3 consists of 14 residues. V was shortened by 5 bases and J by 5 bases, with 13 bases between the two germline ends. Germline assignment: CDR1 MNHEY and CDR2 SVGAGI. The CDR3 spells CASSLPSDENIQYF. DNA of the CDR3: TGTGCCAGCAGTCTCCCTAGCGACGAAAACATTCAGTACTTC.

The genes are TRBV10-3 and TRBJ1-5; TRBD1 agrees at 10 bases. Germline CDR1 is ENHRY and CDR2 is SYGVKD. The CDR3 sequence is 16 residues long. Unmatched junction bases numbered 5, after V lost 4 bases and J lost 2 bases. CDR3 bases: TGTGCCATCAGTGCGGGGACAGGGGAGGGCAATCAGCCCCAGCATTTT. It codes for CAISAGTGEGNQPQHF.

The gene calls are TRBV7-9 and TRBJ1-5, with 11 bases identical to TRBD1. The trim removed 8 bases at V and 6 bases at J, leaving 15 bases unmatched. The CDR3 runs 17 residues. The V gene's germline CDR1 is SEHNR and CDR2 FQNEAQ (reference sequence). CDR3 DNA sequence: TGTGCCAGCTCATACTCCGATGGACAGGGGGCGGGTCAGCCCCAGCATTTT. This sequence encodes CASSYSDGQGAGQPQHF.

This chain joins TRBV4-3 and TRBJ2-1, with TRBD2 matching over 9 bases. After removal of 1 base from V and 10 bases from J, the junction contained 5 bases not matched to a gene. The CDR3 sequence is 14 residues long. Germline CDR1 LGHNA, CDR2 YSLEER. CDR3 coding DNA: TGCGCCAGCAGCCAAGTGGGACTAGCAGAGGAGCAGTTCTTC. Protein product: CASSQVGLAEEQFF.

The V call is TRBV30, the J call TRBJ2-5, with D possibly matching TRBD1 (6 bases). The germline V and J ends were trimmed by 0 bases and 2 bases, with 16 bases remaining between them. Germline V gives CDR1 GTSNPN, CDR2 SVGIG (reference sequence). The CDR3 has 16 residues. Here the CDR3 DNA reads TGTGCCTGGAGTGTACAGGGCTCGAACGAGCAAGAGACCCAGTACTTC. Translation: CAWSVQGSNEQETQYF.

This clone was counted once. Other DNA sequences in the same sample also yield this CDR3. The chain combines TRBV27 with TRBJ2-4; 16 bases map to TRBD2. The CDR3 totals 16 residues. V was pared by 3 bases and J by 12 bases, with 8 bases of the junction left unmatched. Germline V gene sequence: CDR1 MNHEY, CDR2 SMNVEV (reference sequence). CDR3 loop: CASSLTGTSGGAPQYF. The CDR3 DNA follows: TGTGCCAGCAGTTTGACCGGGACTAGCGGGGGGGCCCCTCAGTACTTC.

The chain is built from TRBV4-1 and TRBJ2-7; D call uncertain. V was pared by 0 bases and J by 0 bases, with 18 bases between. Per germline, CDR1 MGHRA and CDR2 YSYEKL. The CDR3 has 18 amino acids. CDR3 bases: TGCGCCAGCAGCCAAGATAAAGCGAACGATCTAATCTCCTACGAGCAGTACTTC. Protein sequence: CASSQDKANDLISYEQYF.

The chain recombines TRBV28 with TRBJ2-5; 9 bases are shared with TRBD1. Per the germline V gene, CDR1 is MDHEN and CDR2 is SYDVKM. V lost 10 bases and J lost 4; bases outside the gene matches: 13. The CDR3 covers 15 residues. The CDR3 loop reads CATVVKDRGVETQYF. The CDR3 coding sequence is TGTGCCACAGTTGTGAAGGACAGGGGAGTAGAGACCCAGTACTTC.

The chain combines TRBV7-9 with TRBJ2-3; 9 positions agree with TRBD1. The V gene end was trimmed by 5 bases and the J gene end by 1 base; junction bases not matched to a gene: 7. Germline values: CDR1 SEHNR, CDR2 FQNEAQ (reference sequence). The CDR3 contains 16 residues. CDR3 DNA sequence: TGTGCCAGCAGCCCCCTTAGGGACAGGGGCACAGATACGCAGTATTTT. It specifies CASSPLRDRGTDTQYF.

The V and J genes are TRBV5-4 and TRBJ1-1; 7 nucleotides agree with TRBD1. Germline V CDR1 and CDR2: SGHNT, YYREEE (reference sequence). The length of the CDR3 is 13 residues. V shed 6 bases and J 6 bases; nucleotides not matched to a gene: 8. DNA of the CDR3: TGTGCCAGCAATTCCGACAGGGACGCTGAAGCTTTCTTT. It translates to CASNSDRDAEAFF.

The V and J genes are TRBV4-1 and TRBJ2-3; TRBD2 aligns across 9 bases. CDR1 and CDR2 (germline): MGHRA, YSYEKL. The junction had 8 bases not matched to a gene; V was cut back by 1 base and J by 3 bases. The CDR3 length is 17 residues. For the CDR3, the DNA is TGCGCCAGCAGCCAAGGGGGTGCGGGGGGGCCGACAGATACGCAGTATTTT. Amino acids: CASSQGGAGGPTDTQYF.

The chain couples TRBV11-2 to TRBJ2-1; 9 nucleotides align to TRBD1. This CDR3 is 16 amino acids long. With 8 bases clipped from V and 9 bases from J, the junction kept 17 bases outside the gene matches. Germline-derived CDR1 and CDR2 are SGHAT and FQNNGV. The CDR3 sequence is CASDSFRDRVEGEQFF. As DNA, the CDR3 is TGTGCCAGCGATTCATTCCGGGACAGGGTGGAAGGTGAGCAGTTCTTC. Drawing the rest from reference TRBV11-2 and TRBJ2-1, the complete variable domain is EAGVAQSPRYKIIEKRQSVAFWCNPISGHATLYWYQQILGQGPKLLIQFQNNGVVDDSQLPKDRFSAERLKGVDSTLKIQPAKLEDSAVYLCASDSFRDRVEGEQFFGPGTRLTVL.

This chain joins TRBV9 and TRBJ2-1, with a possible D match to TRBD1 (6 bases). Germline assignment: CDR1 SGDLS and CDR2 YYNGEE. The CDR3 covers 15 residues. Trimming removed 0 bases from V and 6 bases from J, with 13 bases in between. For the CDR3, the DNA is TGTGCCAGCAGCGTAGGGGTTCGACAGGCCAATGAGCAGTTCTTC. Residues: CASSVGVRQANEQFF.

The V gene is TRBV13, the J gene TRBJ2-5, with TRBD2 identical over 14 bases. The CDR3 covers 17 residues. J lost 3 bases, V lost 6 bases, and 9 bases had no gene match. CDR1 is PRHDT and CDR2 is FYEKMQ in the germline V gene (reference sequence). CDR3 sequence: CASSLTPGLAGEETQYF. CDR3 nucleotide sequence: TGTGCCAGCAGTCTTACTCCGGGACTAGCGGGGGAAGAGACCCAGTACTTC.

On this clone itself: One end of the junction is discordant with germline, which a read error may explain. This chain uses TRBV7-7 with TRBJ2-1; 12 bases match TRBD2. This CDR3 has 17 residues. Looked up from germline, CDR1 is SSHAT and CDR2 is FNYEAQ (reference sequence). CDR3 nucleotide sequence: TGTGCTAGCAGCCTAAAACCGACTAGCGGGGGATCCAATGAGCAGTTCTTC. Its translation is CASSLKPTSGGSNEQFF.

The V call is TRBV14, the J call TRBJ1-1; D is undetermined. The length of the CDR3 is 16 residues. Germline lookup yields CDR1 SGHDN and CDR2 FVKESK. V dropped 4 bases and J dropped 3 bases, with 18 bases sitting between them. CDR3 in DNA: TGTGCCAGCAGCCCAGGCCTTCCAGAGAGAGACACTGAAGCTTTCTTT. This encodes CASSPGLPERDTEAFF.

The chain carries TRBV30 and TRBJ2-2; weak D call: TRBD2 (6 bases). The CDR3 spans 17 residues. V shed 0 bases and J shed 1 base, with 15 bases lying between them. Per germline, CDR1 GTSNPN and CDR2 SVGIG (reference sequence). CDR3: CAWSVPGRVGNTGELFF. In DNA form, the CDR3 reads TGTGCCTGGAGTGTACCCGGGAGAGTGGGGAACACCGGGGAGCTGTTTTTT.

This sequence joins TRBV5-4 and TRBJ1-4; no firm D call. V lost 1 base and J 8 bases, leaving 18 bases between the germline ends. The CDR3 is 16 amino acids. Per germline, CDR1 SGHNT and CDR2 YYREEE (reference sequence). The CDR3 nucleotides read TGTGCCAGCAGCTTGTATTCTACGGAGCGTCGGGAAAAACTGTTTTTT. Translating it yields CASSLYSTERREKLFF.

In this sample, this clone turned up once. The chain combines TRBV10-3 with TRBJ1-6, with unresolved D. The V gene's germline CDR1 is ENHRY and CDR2 SYGVKD. The germline V and J ends were trimmed by 6 bases and 2 bases, with 11 bases remaining between them. The CDR3 is 15 amino acids. In DNA, the CDR3 is TGTGCCATCAGGCAAAGAGGGACCTATAATTCACCCCTCCACTTT. It codes for CAIRQRGTYNSPLHF.

The V gene is TRBV19, the J gene TRBJ2-2; possibly TRBD2 for D (6 bases). Trimming shortened V by 4 bases and J by 6 bases, and 18 bases separated the two germline ends. The CDR3 is 16 amino acids. Germline CDR1 LNHDA, CDR2 SQIVND (reference sequence). CDR3 DNA sequence: TGTGCCAGTAGTAGAACCCGTAGGAGGGTCGCCGGGGAGCTGTTTTTT. Translated, it gives CASSRTRRRVAGELFF.

The rearrangement joins TRBV9 to TRBJ2-1; TRBD2 matches 10 bases. The J segment lost 2 bases and the V segment lost 4 bases, leaving 6 bases of the junction unmatched. CDR3 length equals 16 residues. Germline-derived CDR1 and CDR2 are SGDLS and YYNGEE. The chain's CDR3 is CASSPLAGVTYNEQFF. The CDR3 DNA is TGTGCCAGCAGCCCCCTAGCGGGAGTAACCTACAATGAGCAGTTCTTC.

This sequence joins TRBV7-3 and TRBJ1-2; D possibly corresponds to TRBD1 (6 bases). The CDR3 loop spans 15 amino acids. V shed 5 bases and J shed 8 bases, with 21 bases lying between them. The germline CDR1 and CDR2 sequences are SGHTA and FQGTGA. CDR3 in amino acids: CASSNPDSLDAGYTF. The CDR3 DNA sequence: TGTGCCAGCAGCAACCCGGACAGCCTGGACGCGGGCTACACCTTC. Drawing the rest from reference TRBV7-3 and TRBJ1-2, the complete variable domain is GAGVSQTPSNKVTEKGKYVELRCDPISGHTALYWYRQSLGQGPEFLIYFQGTGAADDSGLPNDRFFAVRPEGSVSTLKIQRTERGDSAVYLCASSNPDSLDAGYTFGSGTRLTVV.